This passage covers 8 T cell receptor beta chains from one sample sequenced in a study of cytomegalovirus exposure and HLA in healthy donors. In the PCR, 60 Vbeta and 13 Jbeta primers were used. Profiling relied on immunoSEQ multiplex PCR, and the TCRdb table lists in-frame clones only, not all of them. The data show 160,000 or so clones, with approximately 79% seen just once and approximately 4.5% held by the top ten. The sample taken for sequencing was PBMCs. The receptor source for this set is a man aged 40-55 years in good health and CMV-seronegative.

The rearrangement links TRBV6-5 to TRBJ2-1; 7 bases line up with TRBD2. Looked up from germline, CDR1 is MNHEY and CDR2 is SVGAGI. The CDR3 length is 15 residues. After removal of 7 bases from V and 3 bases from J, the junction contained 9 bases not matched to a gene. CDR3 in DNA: TGTGCCAGCACCAGGCCGGGACTATACTACAATGAGCAGTTCTTC. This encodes CASTRPGLYYNEQFF.

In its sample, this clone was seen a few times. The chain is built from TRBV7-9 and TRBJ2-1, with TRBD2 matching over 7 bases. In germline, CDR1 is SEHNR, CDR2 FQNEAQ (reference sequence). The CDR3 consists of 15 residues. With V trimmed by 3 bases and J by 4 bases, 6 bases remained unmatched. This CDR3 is CASSFPGGTYNEQFF. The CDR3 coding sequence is TGTGCCAGCAGCTTTCCCGGGGGGACGTACAATGAGCAGTTCTTC.

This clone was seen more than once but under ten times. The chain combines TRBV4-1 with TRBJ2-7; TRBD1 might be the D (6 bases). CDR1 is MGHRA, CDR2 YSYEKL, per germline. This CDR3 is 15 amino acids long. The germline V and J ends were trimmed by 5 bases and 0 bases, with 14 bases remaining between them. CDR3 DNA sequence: TGCGCCAGCAGCTTGGAGGCAGGGGTCTCCTACGAGCAGTACTTC. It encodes CASSLEAGVSYEQYF.

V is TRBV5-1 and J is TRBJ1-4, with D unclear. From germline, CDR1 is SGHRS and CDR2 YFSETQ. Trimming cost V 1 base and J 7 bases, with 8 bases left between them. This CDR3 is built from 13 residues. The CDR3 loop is CASSLLGSEKLFF. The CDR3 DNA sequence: TGCGCCAGCAGCTTGCTAGGGAGTGAAAAACTGTTTTTT.

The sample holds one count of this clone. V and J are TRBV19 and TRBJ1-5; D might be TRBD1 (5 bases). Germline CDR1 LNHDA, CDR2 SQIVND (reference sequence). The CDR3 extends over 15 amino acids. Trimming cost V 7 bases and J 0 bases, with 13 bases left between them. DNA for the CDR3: TGTGCCAGTACCGTGACAGCTTATAGCAATCAGCCCCAGCATTTT. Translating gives CASTVTAYSNQPQHF. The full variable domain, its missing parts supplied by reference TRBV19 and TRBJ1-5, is DGGITQSPKYLFRKEGQNVTLSCEQNLNHDAMYWYRQDPGQGLRLIYYSQIVNDFQKGDIAEGYSVSREKKESFPLTVTSAQKNPTAFYLCASTVTAYSNQPQHFGDGTRLSIL.

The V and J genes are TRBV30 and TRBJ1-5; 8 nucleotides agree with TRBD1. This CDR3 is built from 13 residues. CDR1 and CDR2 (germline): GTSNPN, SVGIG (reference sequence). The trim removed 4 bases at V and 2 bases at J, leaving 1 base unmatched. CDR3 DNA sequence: TGTGCCTGGACGACAGGGGGCAATCAGCCCCAGCATTTT. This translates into CAWTTGGNQPQHF.

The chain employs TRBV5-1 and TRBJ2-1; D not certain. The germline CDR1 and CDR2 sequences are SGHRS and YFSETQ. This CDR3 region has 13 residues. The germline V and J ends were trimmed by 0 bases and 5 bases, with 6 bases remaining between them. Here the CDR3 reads CASSLDGNNEQFF. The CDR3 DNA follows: TGCGCCAGCAGCTTGGACGGTAACAATGAGCAGTTCTTC.

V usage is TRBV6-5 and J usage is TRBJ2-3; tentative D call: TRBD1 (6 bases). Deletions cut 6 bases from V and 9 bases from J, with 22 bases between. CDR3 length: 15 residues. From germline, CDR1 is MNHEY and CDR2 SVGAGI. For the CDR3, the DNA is TGTGCCAGCAGCACATTTCCCGGGACAAGGGACACGCAGTATTTT. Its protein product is CASSTFPGTRDTQYF.